This T cell receptor (beta chain) stems from a study of CD8 T cells in ankylosing spondylitis. Study-wide points: Relatively scarce in peripheral blood, disease-linked clones were CD8+.

TCRdb redid the calling of the 5' RACE reads with MiXCR, one entry per CDR3 protein. The data show more than 200,000 distinct CDR3 sequences, under 30% seen once. This clonotype has just one count. Its antigen remains unidentified. The V and J ends lost 4 bases and 2 bases respectively, with 19 bases between them. Germline V gives CDR1 DFQATT, CDR2 SNEGSKA (reference sequence). This CDR3 has 16 amino acids. Sequenced: blood, either unsorted or a sorted T cell fraction (not recorded which). This clonotype was sampled from a male donor with ankylosing spondylitis or in good health (not recorded which). J is TRBJ2-3 and V is TRBV20-1, with D perhaps matching TRBD1 or TRBD2 (5 bases each). The CDR3 sequence: CSAKDESGRHTDTQYF. DNA for the CDR3: TGCAGTGCTAAAGATGAGTCAGGGAGACACACAGATACGCAGTATTTT.